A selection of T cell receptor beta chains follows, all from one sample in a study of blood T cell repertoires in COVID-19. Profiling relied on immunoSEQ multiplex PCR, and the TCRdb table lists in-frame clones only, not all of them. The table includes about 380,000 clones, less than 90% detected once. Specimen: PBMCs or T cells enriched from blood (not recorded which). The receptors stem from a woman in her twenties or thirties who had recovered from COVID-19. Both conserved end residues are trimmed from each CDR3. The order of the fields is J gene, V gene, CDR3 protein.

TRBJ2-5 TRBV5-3 ARSRLVRETQY
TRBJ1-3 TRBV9 ASSGTGAGNTIY
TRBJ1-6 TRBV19 ASRPGYARTYNSPLH
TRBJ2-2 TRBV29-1 SVESNDPTGELF
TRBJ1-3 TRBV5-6 ASSPGTGSRNTIY
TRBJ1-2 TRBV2 ASSPTRRDRGYGYT
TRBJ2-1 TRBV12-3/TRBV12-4 ASLSPGGEQF
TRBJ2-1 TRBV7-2 ASSSGLAGGYEQF
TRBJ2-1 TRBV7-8 ASSFFPDSSYNEQF
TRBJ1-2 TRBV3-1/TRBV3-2 ASSRSTPGGSNGYT
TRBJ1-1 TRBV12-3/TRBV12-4 ASSLATPGAF
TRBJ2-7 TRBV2 ASSETSLAGSYEQY
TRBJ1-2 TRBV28 AIPLPDRDSNYGYT
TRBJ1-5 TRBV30 AWSGQGYQPQH
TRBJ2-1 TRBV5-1 ASRSGTGGLDEQF
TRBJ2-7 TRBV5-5 ASSLGAVFTYEQY
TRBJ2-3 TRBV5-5 ASSQGGNTQY
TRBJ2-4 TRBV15 ATSRAGGQAKNIQY
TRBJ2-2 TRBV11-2 ASSLRVTSLNTGELF
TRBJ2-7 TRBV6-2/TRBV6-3 ASSGQAGSEQY
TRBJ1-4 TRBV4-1 ASSPDRGSNEKLF
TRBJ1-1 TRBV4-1 ASSLQALNTEAF
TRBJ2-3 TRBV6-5 ASSRDILQVDTQY
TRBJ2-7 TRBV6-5 ASSSDRKTYEQY
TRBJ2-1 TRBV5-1 ASEPTSGGRSYNEQF
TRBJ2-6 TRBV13 ASSRSYSGANVLT
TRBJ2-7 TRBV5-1 ASSSLRDRGQYEQY
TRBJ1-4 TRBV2 ASSELGRTNEKLF
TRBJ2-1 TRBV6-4 ASSGDWQVNEQF
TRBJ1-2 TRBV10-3 AIGQDYGYT
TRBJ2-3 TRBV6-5 ASVVGRRSTDTQY
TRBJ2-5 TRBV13 ASSLGTGDQETQY
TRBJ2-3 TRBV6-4 ASSSSGTDTQY